This passage covers 2 T cell receptor beta chains from one sample sequenced in a study of shared clonotypes between healthy human individuals. The repertoire was sequenced with immunoSEQ multiplex PCR; TCRdb's copy has only in-frame clones and lacks some. The table has about 2.4 million clones, more than 85% seen once. The specimen was naive CD4+ T cells from PBMCs. Subset in this sample: CD45RA+ positively selected. Receptor source: a man aged 18 to 30 in good health. Some clones in this sample may be carry-over from other donors' samples.

The chain combines TRBV7-2 with TRBJ2-3, with 10 nucleotides matching TRBD2. V trimming: 0 bases; J trimming: 0 bases; junction bases outside the gene matches: 3. The CDR3 runs 17 residues. Germline V gene lookup returns CDR1 SGHTA and CDR2 FQGNSA. Here the CDR3 DNA reads TGTGCCAGCAGCTTAGCGACTAGCGGGCCAAGCACAGATACGCAGTATTTT. Amino acid sequence: CASSLATSGPSTDTQYF. Complete variable domain (other parts from reference TRBV7-2 and TRBJ2-3): GAGVSQSPSNKVTEKGKDVELRCDPISGHTALYWYRQSLGQGLEFLIYFQGNSAPDKSGLPSDRFSAERTGGSVSTLTIQRTQQEDSAVYLCASSLATSGPSTDTQYFGPGTRLTVL.

This clone was counted between two and nine times. The chain couples TRBV29-1 to TRBJ1-1; TRBD1 is a possible D gene (6 bases). The V end lost 7 bases, the J end lost 1 base, and 13 bases lay between the germline ends. CDR1 SQVTM and CDR2 ANQGSEA come from the germline V gene. The CDR3 is 13 amino acids. Here the CDR3 DNA reads TGCAGCGGGAAACAGGGCTCGAACACTGAAGCTTTCTTT. This gives the protein CSGKQGSNTEAFF.